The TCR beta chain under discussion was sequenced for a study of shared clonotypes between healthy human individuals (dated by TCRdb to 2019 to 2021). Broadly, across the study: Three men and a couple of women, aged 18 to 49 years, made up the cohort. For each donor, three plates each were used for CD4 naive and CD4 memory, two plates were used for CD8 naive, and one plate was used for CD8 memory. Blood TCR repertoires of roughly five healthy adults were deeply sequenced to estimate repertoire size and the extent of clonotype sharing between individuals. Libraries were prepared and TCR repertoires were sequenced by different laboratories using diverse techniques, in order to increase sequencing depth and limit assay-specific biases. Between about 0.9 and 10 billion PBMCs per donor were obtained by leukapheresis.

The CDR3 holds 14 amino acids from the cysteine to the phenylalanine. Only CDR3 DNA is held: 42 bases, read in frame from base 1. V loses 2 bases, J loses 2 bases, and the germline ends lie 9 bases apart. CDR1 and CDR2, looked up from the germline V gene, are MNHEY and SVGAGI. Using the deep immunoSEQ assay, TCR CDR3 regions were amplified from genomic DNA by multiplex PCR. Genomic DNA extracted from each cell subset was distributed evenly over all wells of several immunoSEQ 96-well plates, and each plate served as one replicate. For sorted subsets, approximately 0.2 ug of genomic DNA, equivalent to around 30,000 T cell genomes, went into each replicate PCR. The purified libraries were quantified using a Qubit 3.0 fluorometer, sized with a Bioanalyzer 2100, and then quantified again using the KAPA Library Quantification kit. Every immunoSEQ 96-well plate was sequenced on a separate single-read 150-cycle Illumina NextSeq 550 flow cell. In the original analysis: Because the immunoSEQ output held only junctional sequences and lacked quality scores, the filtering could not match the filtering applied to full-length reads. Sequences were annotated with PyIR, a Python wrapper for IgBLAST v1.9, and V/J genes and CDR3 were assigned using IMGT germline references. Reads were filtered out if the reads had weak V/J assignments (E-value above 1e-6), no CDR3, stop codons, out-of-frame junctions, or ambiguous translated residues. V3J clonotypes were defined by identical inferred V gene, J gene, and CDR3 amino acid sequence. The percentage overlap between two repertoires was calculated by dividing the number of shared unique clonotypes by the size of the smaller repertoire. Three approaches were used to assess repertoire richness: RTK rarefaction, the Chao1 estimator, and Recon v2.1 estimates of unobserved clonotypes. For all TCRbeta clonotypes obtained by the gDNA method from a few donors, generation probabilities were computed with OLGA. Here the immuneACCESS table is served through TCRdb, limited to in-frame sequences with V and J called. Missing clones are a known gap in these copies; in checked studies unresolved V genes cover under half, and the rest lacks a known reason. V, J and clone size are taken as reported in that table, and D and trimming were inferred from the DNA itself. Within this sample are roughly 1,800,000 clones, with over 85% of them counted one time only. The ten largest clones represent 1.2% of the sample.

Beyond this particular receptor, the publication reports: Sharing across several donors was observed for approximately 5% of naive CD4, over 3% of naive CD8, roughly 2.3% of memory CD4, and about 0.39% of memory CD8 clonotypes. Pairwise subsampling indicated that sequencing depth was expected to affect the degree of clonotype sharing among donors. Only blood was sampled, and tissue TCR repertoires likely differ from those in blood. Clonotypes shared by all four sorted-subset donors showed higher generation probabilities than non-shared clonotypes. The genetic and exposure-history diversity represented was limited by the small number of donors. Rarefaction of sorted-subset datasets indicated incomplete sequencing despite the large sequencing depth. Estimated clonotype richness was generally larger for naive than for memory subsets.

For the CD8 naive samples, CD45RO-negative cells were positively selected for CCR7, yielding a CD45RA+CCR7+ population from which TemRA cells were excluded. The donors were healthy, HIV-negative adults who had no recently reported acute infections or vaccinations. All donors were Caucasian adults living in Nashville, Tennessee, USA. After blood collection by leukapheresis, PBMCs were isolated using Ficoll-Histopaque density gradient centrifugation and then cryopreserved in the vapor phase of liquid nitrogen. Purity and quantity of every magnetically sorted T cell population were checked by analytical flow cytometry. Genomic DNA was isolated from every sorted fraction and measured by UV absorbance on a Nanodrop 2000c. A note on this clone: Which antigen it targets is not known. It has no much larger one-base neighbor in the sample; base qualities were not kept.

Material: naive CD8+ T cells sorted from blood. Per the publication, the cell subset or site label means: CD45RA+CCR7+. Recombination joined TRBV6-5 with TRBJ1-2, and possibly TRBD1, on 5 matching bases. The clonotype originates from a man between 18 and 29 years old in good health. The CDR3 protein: CASSYGGENYGYTF. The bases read TGTGCCAGCAGTTACGGGGGGGAGAACTATGGCTACACCTTC.